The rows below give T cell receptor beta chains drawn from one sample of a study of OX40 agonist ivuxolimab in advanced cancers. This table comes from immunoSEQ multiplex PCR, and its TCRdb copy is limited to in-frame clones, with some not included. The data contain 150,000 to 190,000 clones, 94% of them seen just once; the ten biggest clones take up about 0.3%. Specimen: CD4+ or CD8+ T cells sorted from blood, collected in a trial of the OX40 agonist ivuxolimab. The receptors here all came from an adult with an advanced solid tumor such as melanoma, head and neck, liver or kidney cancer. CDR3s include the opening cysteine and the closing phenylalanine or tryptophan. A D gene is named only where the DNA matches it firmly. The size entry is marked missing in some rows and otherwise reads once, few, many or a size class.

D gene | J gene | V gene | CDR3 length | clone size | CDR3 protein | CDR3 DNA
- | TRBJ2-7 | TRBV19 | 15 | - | CASSSQRGDTYEQYF | TGTGCCAGTAGTTCCCAGAGGGGGGATACCTACGAGCAGTACTTC
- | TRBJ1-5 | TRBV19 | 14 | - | CASTFGGGGQPQHF | TGTGCCAGTACTTTTGGGGGGGGTGGTCAGCCCCAGCATTTT
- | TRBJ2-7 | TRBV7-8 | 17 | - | CASSLSRWADSTYEQYF | TGTGCCAGCAGCTTATCTCGATGGGCAGACTCGACCTACGAGCAGTACTTC
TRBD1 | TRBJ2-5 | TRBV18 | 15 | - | CASSPSKGARETQYF | TGTGCCAGCTCACCAAGCAAGGGGGCCCGGGAGACCCAGTACTTC
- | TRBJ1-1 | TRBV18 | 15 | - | CASSPGRAGITEAFF | TGTGCCAGCTCACCAGGGCGGGCGGGGATCACTGAAGCTTTCTTT
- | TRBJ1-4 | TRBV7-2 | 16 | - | CASSGRQSHSGGKLFF | TGTGCCAGCAGCGGCCGCCAGTCGCATTCCGGGGGAAAACTGTTTTTT
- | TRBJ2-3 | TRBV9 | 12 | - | CASSVDSGTQYF | TGTGCCAGCAGCGTCGACAGCGGTACGCAGTATTTT
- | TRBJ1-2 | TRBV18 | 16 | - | CASSPVRPGRGYGYTF | TGTGCCAGCTCACCAGTCCGGCCAGGGAGGGGTTATGGCTACACCTTC
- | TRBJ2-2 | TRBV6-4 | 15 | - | CASKPTAAVTGELFF | TGTGCCAGCAAACCGACAGCCGCGGTCACCGGGGAGCTGTTTTTT
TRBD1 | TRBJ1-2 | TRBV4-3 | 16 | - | CASSPGHRGRNYGYTF | TGCGCCAGCAGCCCGGGTCACAGGGGGCGGAACTATGGCTACACCTTC
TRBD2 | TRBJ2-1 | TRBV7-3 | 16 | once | CASSSTGTSGNNEQFF | TGTGCCAGCAGCTCCACCGGGACTAGCGGGAATAATGAGCAGTTCTTC
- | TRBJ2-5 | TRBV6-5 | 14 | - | CASSYSTGPGTQYF | TGTGCCAGCAGTTACTCGACGGGACCTGGGACCCAGTACTTC
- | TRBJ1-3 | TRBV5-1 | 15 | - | CASRALEDSGNTIYF | TGCGCCAGCAGAGCTTTGGAGGACTCTGGAAACACCATATATTTT
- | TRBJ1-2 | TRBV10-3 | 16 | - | CAITLEGGISAGGYTF | TGTGCCATCACCTTAGAGGGGGGTATTAGCGCAGGTGGCTACACCTTC
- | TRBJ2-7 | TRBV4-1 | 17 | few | CASSQGALARTSYEQYF | TGCGCCAGCAGCCAAGGAGCCCTAGCGAGAACCTCCTACGAGCAGTACTTC
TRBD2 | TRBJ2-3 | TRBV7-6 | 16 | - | CASSLVRGSTTDTQYF | TGTGCCAGCAGCTTAGTGCGGGGGTCAACCACAGATACGCAGTATTTT
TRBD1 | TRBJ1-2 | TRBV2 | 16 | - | CASSRDRVSGDYGYTF | TGTGCCAGCAGTCGGGACAGGGTCTCCGGGGACTATGGCTACACCTTC
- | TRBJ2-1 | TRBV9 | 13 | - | CASSSGPANEQFF | TGTGCCAGCAGCTCCGGACCGGCGAATGAGCAGTTCTTC
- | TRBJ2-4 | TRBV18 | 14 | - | CASSPRAGENIQYF | TGTGCCAGCTCACCAAGGGCGGGCGAAAACATTCAGTACTTC
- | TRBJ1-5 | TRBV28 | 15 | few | CASSLLPGRDQPQHF | TGTGCCAGCAGTTTATTGCCAGGAAGGGATCAGCCCCAGCATTTT
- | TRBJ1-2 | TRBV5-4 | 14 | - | CASSSAQGFYGYTF | TGTGCCAGCAGCTCGGCGCAGGGATTCTATGGCTACACCTTC
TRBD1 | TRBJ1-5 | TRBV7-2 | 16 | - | CASSLVFRQGDQPQHF | TGTGCCAGCAGCTTAGTCTTCCGACAGGGGGATCAGCCCCAGCATTTT
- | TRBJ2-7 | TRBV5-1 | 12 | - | CASSLRGHEQYF | TGCGCCAGCAGCTTGCGAGGGCACGAGCAGTACTTC
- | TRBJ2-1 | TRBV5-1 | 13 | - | CASSLLGPSEQFF | TGCGCCAGCAGCCTTCTCGGGCCTAGTGAGCAGTTCTTC
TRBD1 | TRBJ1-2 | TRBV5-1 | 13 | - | CAGRQGLNYGYTF | TGCGCCGGGCGACAGGGCCTTAACTATGGCTACACCTTT
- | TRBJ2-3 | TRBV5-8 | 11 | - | CASRRTDTQYF | TGTGCCAGCAGGCGCACAGATACGCAGTATTTT
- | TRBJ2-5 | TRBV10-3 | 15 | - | CAISESGSWEETQYF | TGTGCCATCAGTGAGTCGGGTTCTTGGGAAGAGACCCAGTACTTC
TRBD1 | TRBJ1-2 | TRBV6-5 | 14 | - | CASRKGQGNYGYTF | TGTGCCAGCAGAAAGGGACAGGGTAACTATGGCTACACCTTC
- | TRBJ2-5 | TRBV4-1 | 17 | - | CASSQDFRRGIQETQYF | TGCGCCAGCAGCCAAGATTTTCGGCGGGGCATTCAAGAGACCCAGTACTTC
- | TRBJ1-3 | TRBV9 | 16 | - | CASSVKAGVSGNTIYF | TGTGCCAGCAGCGTGAAGGCAGGGGTATCCGGAAACACCATATATTTT
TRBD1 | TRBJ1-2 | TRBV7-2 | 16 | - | CASSLSLQGANYGYTF | TGTGCCAGCAGCTTATCCCTCCAGGGGGCTAACTATGGCTACACCTTC